Detailed here is one T cell receptor beta chain. This record belongs to a study of OX40 agonist ivuxolimab in advanced cancers. Background on the study: Ivuxolimab, which patients received intravenously every 2 weeks, was dosed at 0.01 to 10 mg/kg. Three patients responded partially, comprising one with hepatocellular carcinoma and two with cutaneous melanoma.

Libraries were prepared by immunoSEQ multiplex PCR; TCRdb keeps only in-frame clonotypes and omits some of them. The sample carries 60,000 to 75,000 clones, roughly 80% recorded once. Trimming removed 5 bases from V and 2 bases from J; junction bases left unmatched: 4. The CDR3 has 15 amino acids. Germline assignment: CDR1 MNHNS and CDR2 SASEGT. The material was CD4+ or CD8+ T cells sorted from blood, obtained in a trial of the OX40 agonist ivuxolimab. The source of this sequence is an adult with an advanced solid tumor such as melanoma, head and neck, liver or kidney cancer. The chain employs TRBV6-1 and TRBJ2-1; the match to TRBD2 covers 9 bases. The CDR3 spells CASSPRTSAYNEQFF. CDR3 nucleotide sequence: TGTGCCAGCAGTCCCCGGACTAGCGCCTACAATGAGCAGTTCTTC.